The TCR beta chain described here comes from a study of shared clonotypes between healthy human individuals. Study information: The plates for each donor numbered three CD4 naive, three CD4 memory, two CD8 naive and one CD8 memory.

The assay was immunoSEQ multiplex PCR, and TCRdb's table has in-frame clones only and misses some. The sample holds nearly 1 million clones; roughly 72% are singletons and the top ten take about 1.5%. Study outcomes and limitations: As a rule, naive subsets had a larger estimated richness than memory subsets. Sharing across four donors was highest in naive CD4 (around 5%) and lowest in memory CD8 (around 0.4%).

To note about this clone: No antigen is known for it.

Each donor was a Caucasian adult residing in Nashville, Tennessee. Sequences were obtained from memory CD4+ T cells sorted from blood. Subset denoted: CD45RA-negative fraction. The source is a young man in good health.

The CDR3 DNA sequence: TGCGCCAGCGCCGACGGAGATGGAAACACCATATATTTT. Translated: CASADGDGNTIYF. This chain joins TRBV5-1 and TRBJ1-3, with D uncertain. V shed 7 bases and J shed 3 bases, with 11 bases lying between them. Germline V gene data show CDR1 as SGHRS and CDR2 as YFSETQ. The CDR3 is 13 amino acids. Filled out from reference TRBV5-1 and TRBJ1-3, the complete variable domain reads KAGVTQTPRYLIKTRGQQVTLSCSPISGHRSVSWYQQTPGQGLQFLFEYFSETQRNKGNFPGRFSGRQFSNSRSEMNVSTLELGDSALYLCASADGDGNTIYFGEGSWLTVV.